What follows are 30 T cell receptor beta chains derived from one specimen sequenced in a study of vaccination and CD4 T cells after COVID-19. Sample treatment: approximately 11-day PBMC culture with coronavirus spike peptide pools or control peptides (ViraFEST assay). Oncomine TCR Beta short-read sequencing was applied to DNA from cultured CD4+ T cells. TCRdb re-analysed the PCR reads in MiXCR, keeping a single row per CDR3 protein. This sample has around 15,000 distinct CDR3 sequences, with roughly 51% found just once. The antigens for these receptors are not known. The specimen was CD4+ T cells from blood, cultured in vitro. These receptors were taken from a human donor who had recovered from COVID-19.

The V and J genes are TRBV7-2 and TRBJ2-1; the match to TRBD2 covers 7 bases. Germline values: CDR1 SGHTA, CDR2 FQGNSA. Trimming removed 1 base from V and 8 bases from J; junction bases left unmatched: 8. The CDR3 length is 15 residues. The CDR3 protein is CASSLEAGESDEQFF. The DNA of the CDR3 is TGTGCCAGCAGCTTAGAGGCGGGAGAGAGCGATGAGCAGTTCTTC.

This clonotype was observed a handful of times. The CDR3, as DNA: TGTGCCAGCAGCTCAGGACAGGGGGCGATCAATGAGCAGTTCTTC. This translates into CASSSGQGAINEQFF. The rearrangement uses TRBV5-4 and TRBJ2-1, with 11 bases fitting TRBD1. CDR3 size: 15 residues. The germline V gene has CDR1 SGHNT and CDR2 YYREEE (reference sequence). Trimming cost V 3 bases and J 6 bases; bases outside gene matches: 5.

The chain carries TRBV20-1 and TRBJ1-6; tentatively, D is TRBD1 (5 bases). Germline lookup yields CDR1 DFQATT and CDR2 SNEGSKA (reference sequence). The CDR3 runs to 14 residues. Trimming left V 3 bases short and J 7 bases short, with 13 bases between. In nucleotides, the CDR3 is TGCAGTGCTAGTCATCAGGGAGGCAATTCACCCCTCCACTTT. Its protein is CSASHQGGNSPLHF.

The chain couples TRBV24-1 to TRBJ2-7; TRBD2 is a possible D gene (6 bases). Germline CDR1 KGHDR, CDR2 SFDVKD. The CDR3 is 14 amino acids. The V and J ends lost 2 bases and 4 bases respectively, with 11 bases between them. In DNA, the CDR3 is TGTGCCACCAGTGATTCCGGGACTCTGTACGAGCAGTACTTC. Its translation is CATSDSGTLYEQYF.

The V and J genes are TRBV20-1 and TRBJ2-5; D possibly matches TRBD1 or TRBD2 (5 bases each). The CDR3 length is 13 residues. V lost 6 bases to trimming and J lost 4 bases, with 15 bases between them. The germline V gene encodes CDR1 DFQATT and CDR2 SNEGSKA (reference sequence). Here the CDR3 reads CSAGARGAETQYF. The CDR3 nucleotides read TGCAGTGCCGGGGCCCGGGGCGCAGAGACCCAGTACTTC.

The CDR3 spells CASSLVTGTGPFNYGYTF. The DNA for the CDR3 is TGCGCCAGCAGCTTGGTGACTGGGACAGGACCGTTTAACTATGGCTACACCTTC. This rearrangement joins TRBV5-1 to TRBJ1-2; 8 nucleotides align to TRBD1. There are 18 residues in the CDR3. V was pared by 0 bases and J by 1 base, with 11 bases of the junction left unmatched. The germline CDR1 and CDR2 sequences are SGHRS and YFSETQ.

The DNA of the CDR3 is TGTGCCAGCAGCTCGCGAGAGACCCAGTACTTC. As protein: CASSSRETQYF. This chain joins TRBV7-2 and TRBJ2-5; D uncertain. CDR3 length: 11 residues. Trimming stripped 4 bases from V and 4 bases from J, with 4 bases between. Germline CDR1 SGHTA, CDR2 FQGNSA.

This clonotype is a singleton in its sample. J is TRBJ2-3 and V is TRBV30; 13 bases align to TRBD2. CDR1 is GTSNPN, CDR2 SVGIG, per germline (reference sequence). This CDR3 comprises 19 residues. The J segment lost 2 bases and the V segment lost 1 base, leaving 12 bases of the junction unmatched. The CDR3 protein is CAWSGLAGGPFLYTDTQYF. The CDR3 nucleotides are TGTGCCTGGAGTGGACTAGCGGGGGGCCCCTTTCTTTACACAGATACGCAGTATTTT. Full variable domain (missing parts from reference TRBV30 and TRBJ2-3): SQTIHQWPATLVQPVGSPLSLECTVEGTSNPNLYWYRQAAGRGLQLLFYSVGIGQISSEVPQNLSASRPQDRQFILSSKKLLLSDSGFYLCAWSGLAGGPFLYTDTQYFGPGTRLTVL.

This clonotype was counted only a few times. This chain joins TRBV7-6 and TRBJ2-3; tentative D call: TRBD2 (5 bases). The germline CDR1 and CDR2 sequences are SGHVS and FNYEAQ. This CDR3 has 12 residues. V lost 5 bases and J lost 11, with 14 bases in between. The CDR3 DNA reads as TGTGCCAGCAGCCCCCCTCAGGCGGGGCAGTATTTT. It yields the protein CASSPPQAGQYF.

The chain joins TRBV27 to TRBJ1-6; no clear D gene. Between the trimmed V and J ends, which lost 6 bases and 10 bases, there was a span of 16 bases. Germline CDR1 is MNHEY and CDR2 is SMNVEV (reference sequence). This CDR3 is built from 14 residues. The CDR3: CASSSGVPSSPLHF. In DNA form, the CDR3 reads TGTGCCAGCAGCTCCGGGGTCCCTAGCTCACCCCTCCACTTT.

The chain employs TRBV7-2 and TRBJ2-1, with TRBD2 matching over 15 bases. Looked up from germline, CDR1 is SGHTA and CDR2 is FQGNSA. CDR3 size: 15 residues. Trimming removed 5 bases from V and 10 bases from J; junction bases left unmatched: 6. Here the CDR3 DNA reads TGTGCCAGCAGCCGGACCGGGACTAGCGGGGGGGAGCAGTTCTTC. This gives the protein CASSRTGTSGGEQFF.

This rearrangement joins TRBV7-2 to TRBJ1-3; the D gene is possibly TRBD1 (6 bases). V lost 5 bases to trimming and J lost 3 bases, with 14 bases between them. Germline V gene data show CDR1 as SGHTA and CDR2 as FQGNSA. The CDR3 is 15 amino acids. CDR3 in DNA: TGTGCCAGCAGCCCCACCACAGGGCATGGAAACACCATATATTTT. Translation: CASSPTTGHGNTIYF.

The chain employs TRBV12-3 or TRBV12-4 and TRBJ1-3, with D possibly TRBD1 on 5 matching bases. V was pared by 3 bases and J by 3 bases, with 12 bases between. This CDR3 is 15 amino acids long. The CDR3 DNA reads as TGTGCCAGCAGTTTTGGGGCGGCTGGTGGAAACACCATATATTTT. It translates to CASSFGAAGGNTIYF.

The genes are TRBV5-1 and TRBJ1-1; D perhaps matches TRBD1 (5 bases). Trimming left V 3 bases short and J 3 bases short, with 15 bases between. This CDR3 has 15 residues. The germline V gene encodes CDR1 SGHRS and CDR2 YFSETQ. CDR3 loop: CASSWAGTPDTEAFF. CDR3 nucleotides: TGCGCCAGCAGCTGGGCCGGGACCCCGGACACTGAAGCTTTCTTT.

This rearrangement joins TRBV12-3 or TRBV12-4 to TRBJ2-5; possible D gene TRBD1, 5 bases. V shed 6 bases and J shed 7 bases, with 9 bases lying between them. The CDR3 is 11 amino acids. The CDR3 region has the DNA TGTGCCAGCAGCGATAGGGGGACCCAGTACTTC. Translation gives CASSDRGTQYF.

V and J are TRBV19 and TRBJ2-5; TRBD2 agrees at 7 bases. V lost 5 bases to trimming and J lost 8 bases; unmatched junction nucleotides: 11. Germline V lookup: CDR1 LNHDA, CDR2 SQIVND (reference sequence). This CDR3 is 14 amino acids long. As DNA, the CDR3 is TGTGCCAGTAGTGACCCGGGGAGGGGCCAAACCCAGTACTTC. Residues: CASSDPGRGQTQYF. The complete variable domain, with remaining parts taken from reference TRBV19 and TRBJ2-5, reads DGGITQSPKYLFRKEGQNVTLSCEQNLNHDAMYWYRQDPGQGLRLIYYSQIVNDFQKGDIAEGYSVSREKKESFPLTVTSAQKNPTAFYLCASSDPGRGQTQYFGPGTRLLVL.

This chain uses TRBV14 with TRBJ1-1, with D possibly TRBD1 on 5 matching bases. The CDR3 contains 15 residues. Trimming removed 5 bases from V and 5 bases from J, with 18 bases in between. Germline lookup yields CDR1 SGHDN and CDR2 FVKESK. CDR3 sequence (DNA): TGTGCCAGCAGCTTGGCTGCGTGGGGGAAAACTGAAGCTTTCTTT. It yields the protein CASSLAAWGKTEAFF.

V and J are TRBV4-3 and TRBJ1-1; 8 bases align to TRBD1. The CDR3 sequence is 14 residues long. In germline, CDR1 is LGHNA, CDR2 YSLEER. V lost 3 bases and J lost 6; bases outside the gene matches: 6. The CDR3: CASSQVQGQAEAFF. The CDR3 nucleotides are TGCGCCAGCAGCCAGGTACAGGGACAGGCTGAAGCTTTCTTT.

The genes are TRBV28 and TRBJ1-1; 8 nucleotides agree with TRBD1. Trimming took 3 bases from V and 11 from J; bases not matched to a gene: 5. The germline gives CDR1 MDHEN, CDR2 SYDVKM. The CDR3 covers 12 residues. The CDR3 reads CASSFEDRDAFF. In nucleotides, the CDR3 is TGTGCCAGCAGTTTTGAGGACAGGGACGCTTTCTTT.

The gene calls are TRBV7-2 and TRBJ2-7, with D possibly being TRBD2 (6 bases). Trimming cost V 4 bases and J 7 bases, with 23 bases left between them. CDR1 SGHTA and CDR2 FQGNSA come from the germline V gene. The CDR3 extends over 16 amino acids. CDR3 sequence reads: CASSSPSGLATGEQYF. The CDR3, as DNA: TGTGCCAGCAGCTCGCCATCGGGACTTGCAACTGGTGAGCAGTACTTC.

This clonotype was detected only a few times. The chain combines TRBV7-9 with TRBJ2-6; tentative D call: TRBD2 (6 bases). The germline V gene has CDR1 SEHNR and CDR2 FQNEAQ (reference sequence). The CDR3 contains 18 residues. V lost 5 bases to trimming and J lost 3 bases, with 20 bases between them. CDR3 coding DNA: TGTGCCAGCAGCCGACTTACCGGTACGGGACTTGGGGCCAACGTCCTGACTTTC. Its translation: CASSRLTGTGLGANVLTF.

The rearrangement uses TRBV28 and TRBJ1-1; TRBD1 might be the D (5 bases). V gave up 7 bases and J gave up 6 bases, with 21 bases separating them. Germline V CDR1 and CDR2: MDHEN, SYDVKM. The CDR3 has 15 residues. The CDR3, as DNA: TGTGCCAGCACCCCGTCGGGAGGGGTTAGGGCTGAAGCTTTCTTT. As protein: CASTPSGGVRAEAFF.

The CDR3 nucleotides are TGTGCCAGCAGTCCCTCCACAGGGGGCCGCGAGCAGTACTTC. This translates into CASSPSTGGREQYF. This sequence joins TRBV9 and TRBJ2-7; 9 positions agree with TRBD1. V gave up 5 bases and J gave up 6 bases; unmatched junction bases: 9. Germline V gene lookup returns CDR1 SGDLS and CDR2 YYNGEE. There are 14 residues in the CDR3. The full variable domain, in which reference TRBV9 and TRBJ2-7 provide the parts outside the CDR3, is DSGVTQTPKHLITATGQRVTLRCSPRSGDLSVYWYQQSLDQGLQFLIQYYNGEERAKGNILERFSAQQFPDLHSELNLSSLELGDSALYFCASSPSTGGREQYFGPGTRLTVT.

The chain carries TRBV7-9 and TRBJ1-5, with D possibly being TRBD1 (6 bases). Trimming removed 5 bases at V and 4 bases at J, with 15 bases between. The CDR3 extends over 15 amino acids. Germline V lookup: CDR1 SEHNR, CDR2 FQNEAQ (reference sequence). CDR3 DNA: TGTGCCAGCAGCCCGCAAGGGGGGCGTAATCAGCCCCAGCATTTT. The encoded protein is CASSPQGGRNQPQHF.

This chain uses TRBV12-3 or TRBV12-4 with TRBJ2-2; 10 bases are shared with TRBD1. The CDR3 extends over 16 amino acids. V lost 5 bases and J lost 4; bases outside the gene matches: 7. CDR3 in amino acids: CASSPRQGAGTGELFF. Written as DNA, the CDR3 is TGTGCCAGCAGTCCAAGACAGGGGGCTGGCACCGGGGAGCTGTTTTTT.

This chain links TRBV15 with TRBJ2-3; D not resolved. The CDR3 length is 13 residues. CDR1 and CDR2 (germline): LNHNV, YYDKDF (reference sequence). Trimming pared 0 bases from V and 5 bases from J, leaving 6 bases between. The CDR3 DNA reads as TGTGCCACCAGCAGAGATCTCGGAGATACGCAGTATTTT. Its protein product is CATSRDLGDTQYF.

This clonotype occurred a few times. This chain links TRBV20-1 with TRBJ1-1; TRBD1 is a possible D gene (5 bases). The V gene's germline CDR1 is DFQATT and CDR2 SNEGSKA (reference sequence). Between the trimmed V and J ends, which lost 5 bases and 4 bases, there was a span of 17 bases. The CDR3 totals 14 residues. In nucleotides, the CDR3 is TGCAGTGCTCAGAGGGCAGGGTGGAGCACTGAAGCTTTCTTT. Translated: CSAQRAGWSTEAFF.

This clonotype was counted once. This chain joins TRBV24-1 and TRBJ2-1; TRBD2 aligns across 9 bases. The length of the CDR3 is 15 residues. CDR1 and CDR2 from the germline V gene are KGHDR and SFDVKD. V was pared by 3 bases and J by 5 bases, with 4 bases of the junction left unmatched. CDR3 residues: CATSDPGTSHNEQFF. DNA for the CDR3: TGTGCCACCAGTGATCCGGGGACTAGCCACAATGAGCAGTTCTTC.

This clonotype is classed as large. J is TRBJ1-1 and V is TRBV7-9, with D hard to call. This CDR3 has 14 amino acids. Germline V gene lookup returns CDR1 SEHNR and CDR2 FQNEAQ (reference sequence). V dropped 5 bases and J dropped 1 base, with 11 bases sitting between them. The CDR3: CASSKVAENTEAFF. In DNA, the CDR3 is TGTGCCAGCAGCAAGGTGGCCGAGAACACTGAAGCTTTCTTT.

The CDR3 reads CASSPVAGVSTDTQYF. DNA for the CDR3: TGTGCCAGCAGCCCGGTAGCGGGTGTTAGCACAGATACGCAGTATTTT. V gene TRBV7-2 combines with J gene TRBJ2-3, with TRBD2 matching 7 bases. V was pared by 5 bases and J by 0 bases, with 8 bases of the junction left unmatched. The V gene's germline CDR1 is SGHTA and CDR2 FQGNSA. The CDR3 loop spans 16 amino acids.